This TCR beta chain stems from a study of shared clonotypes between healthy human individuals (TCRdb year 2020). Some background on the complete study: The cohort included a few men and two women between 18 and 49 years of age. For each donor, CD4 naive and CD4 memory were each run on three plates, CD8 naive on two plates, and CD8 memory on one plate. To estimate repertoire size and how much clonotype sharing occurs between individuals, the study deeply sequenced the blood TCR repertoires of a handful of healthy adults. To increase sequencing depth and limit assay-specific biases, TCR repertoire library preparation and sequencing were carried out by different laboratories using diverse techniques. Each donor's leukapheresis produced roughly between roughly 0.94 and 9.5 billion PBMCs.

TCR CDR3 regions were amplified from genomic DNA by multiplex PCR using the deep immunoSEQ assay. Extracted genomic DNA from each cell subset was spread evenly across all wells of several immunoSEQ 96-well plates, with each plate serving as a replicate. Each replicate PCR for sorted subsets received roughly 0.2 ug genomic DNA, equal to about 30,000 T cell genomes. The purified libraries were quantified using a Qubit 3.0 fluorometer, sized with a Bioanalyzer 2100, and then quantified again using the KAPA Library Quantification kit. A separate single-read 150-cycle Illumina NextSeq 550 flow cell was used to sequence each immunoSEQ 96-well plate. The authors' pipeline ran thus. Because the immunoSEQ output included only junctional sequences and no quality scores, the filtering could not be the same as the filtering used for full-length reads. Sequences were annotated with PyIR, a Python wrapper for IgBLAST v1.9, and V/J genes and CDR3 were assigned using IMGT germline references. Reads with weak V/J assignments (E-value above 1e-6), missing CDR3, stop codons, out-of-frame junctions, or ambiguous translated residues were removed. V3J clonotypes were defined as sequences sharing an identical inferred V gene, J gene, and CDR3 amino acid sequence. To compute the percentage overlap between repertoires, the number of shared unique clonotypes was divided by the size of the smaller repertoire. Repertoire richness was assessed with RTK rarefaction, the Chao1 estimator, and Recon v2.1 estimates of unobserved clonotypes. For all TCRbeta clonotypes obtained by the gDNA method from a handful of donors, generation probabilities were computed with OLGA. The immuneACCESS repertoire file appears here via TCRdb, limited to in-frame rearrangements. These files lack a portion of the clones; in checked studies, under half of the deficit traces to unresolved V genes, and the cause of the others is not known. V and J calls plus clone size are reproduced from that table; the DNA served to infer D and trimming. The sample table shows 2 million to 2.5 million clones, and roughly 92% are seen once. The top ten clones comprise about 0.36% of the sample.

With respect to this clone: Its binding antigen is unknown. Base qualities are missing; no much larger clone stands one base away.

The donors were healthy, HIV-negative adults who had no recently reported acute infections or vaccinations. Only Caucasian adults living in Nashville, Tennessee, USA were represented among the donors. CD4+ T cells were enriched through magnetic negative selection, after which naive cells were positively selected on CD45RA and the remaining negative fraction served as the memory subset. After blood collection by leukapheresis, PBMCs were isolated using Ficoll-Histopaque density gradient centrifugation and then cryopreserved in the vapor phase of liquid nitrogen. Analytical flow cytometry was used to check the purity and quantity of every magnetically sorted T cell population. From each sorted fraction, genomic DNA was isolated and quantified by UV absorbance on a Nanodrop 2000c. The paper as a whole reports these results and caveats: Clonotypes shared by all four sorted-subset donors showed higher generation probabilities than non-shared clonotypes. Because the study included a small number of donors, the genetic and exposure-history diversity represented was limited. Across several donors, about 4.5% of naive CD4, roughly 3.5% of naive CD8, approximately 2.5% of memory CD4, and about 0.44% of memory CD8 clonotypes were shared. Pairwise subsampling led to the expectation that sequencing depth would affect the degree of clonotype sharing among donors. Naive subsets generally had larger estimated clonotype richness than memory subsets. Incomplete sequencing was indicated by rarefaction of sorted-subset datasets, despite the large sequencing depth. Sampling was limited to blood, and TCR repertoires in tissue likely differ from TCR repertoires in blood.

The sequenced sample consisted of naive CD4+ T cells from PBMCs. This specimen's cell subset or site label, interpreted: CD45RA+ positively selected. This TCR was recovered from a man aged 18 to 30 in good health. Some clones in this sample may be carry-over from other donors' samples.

The DNA reads TGCGCCAGCAGCTTGAACGTAGAGGGCGAGACCCAGTACTTC. Protein translation: CASSLNVEGETQYF. The V and J segments used are TRBV5-1 and TRBJ2-5, and perhaps TRBD2 as D gene, on 5 matching bases. The CDR3 starts with the cysteine, ends with the phenylalanine, and has 14 residues. Only CDR3 DNA is held: 42 bases, read in frame from base 1. The germline ends are 12 bases apart after V is trimmed by 1 base and J by 5 bases. From a lookup of the germline V gene, CDR1 and CDR2 are SGHRS and YFSETQ.